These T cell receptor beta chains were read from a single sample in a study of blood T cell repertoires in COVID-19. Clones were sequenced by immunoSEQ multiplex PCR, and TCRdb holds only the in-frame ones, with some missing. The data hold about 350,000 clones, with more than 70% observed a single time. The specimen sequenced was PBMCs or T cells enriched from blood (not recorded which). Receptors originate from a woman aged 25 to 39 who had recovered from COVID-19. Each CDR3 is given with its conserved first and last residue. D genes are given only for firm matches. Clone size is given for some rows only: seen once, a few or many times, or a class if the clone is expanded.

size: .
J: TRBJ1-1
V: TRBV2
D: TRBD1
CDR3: CASSEQGVKNTEAFF
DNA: TGTGCCAGCAGTGAACAGGGGGTAAAGAACACTGAAGCTTTCTTT

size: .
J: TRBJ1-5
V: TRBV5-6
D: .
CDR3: CASSNGPSVGNQPQHF
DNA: TGTGCCAGCAGCAATGGGCCGTCGGTTGGCAATCAGCCCCAGCATTTT

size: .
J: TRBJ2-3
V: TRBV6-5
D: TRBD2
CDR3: CASSYVPSGGPDTQYF
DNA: TGTGCCAGCAGTTACGTCCCTAGCGGGGGTCCAGATACGCAGTATTTT

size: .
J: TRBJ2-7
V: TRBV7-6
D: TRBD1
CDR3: CASSSGQGSEQYF
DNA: TGTGCCAGCAGCTCGGGACAGGGATCCGAGCAGTACTTC

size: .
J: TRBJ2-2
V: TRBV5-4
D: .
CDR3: CASSPRPYTGELFF
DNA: TGTGCCAGCAGCCCTCGTCCCTACACCGGGGAGCTGTTTTTT

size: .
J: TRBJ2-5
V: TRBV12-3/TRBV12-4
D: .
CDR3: CASSGGYQETQYF
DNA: TGTGCCAGCAGCGGGGGATACCAAGAGACCCAGTACTTC

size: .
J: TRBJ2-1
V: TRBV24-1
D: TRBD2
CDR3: CATSDRAGGRHEQFF
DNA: TGTGCCACCAGTGATCGGGCGGGGGGCCGGCATGAGCAGTTCTTC

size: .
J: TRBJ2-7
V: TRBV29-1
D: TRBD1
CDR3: CSEDREVRGEQYF
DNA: TGCAGCGAGGACAGGGAGGTCCGCGGAGAGCAGTACTTC

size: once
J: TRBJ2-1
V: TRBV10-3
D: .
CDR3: CAISEGGNRYNEQFF
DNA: TGTGCCATCAGTGAGGGGGGGAACCGATACAATGAGCAGTTCTTC

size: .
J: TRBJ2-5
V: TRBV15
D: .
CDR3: CATSRGQTQETQYF
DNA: TGTGCCACCAGCAGAGGACAGACCCAAGAGACCCAGTACTTC

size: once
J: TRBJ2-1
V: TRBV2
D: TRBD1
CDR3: CASSDPGDRGNEQFF
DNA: TGTGCCAGCAGTGATCCAGGAGACAGGGGGAATGAGCAGTTCTTC

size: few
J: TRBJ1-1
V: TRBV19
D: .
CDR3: CASSTLGGNTEAFF
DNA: TGTGCCAGTAGTACCCTAGGAGGGAACACTGAAGCTTTCTTT

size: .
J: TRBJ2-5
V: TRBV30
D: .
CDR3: CAWSARGVRETQYF
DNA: TGTGCCTGGAGTGCCCGAGGTGTGAGGGAGACCCAGTACTTC

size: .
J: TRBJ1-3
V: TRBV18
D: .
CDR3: CASSPAAFSGNTIYF
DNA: TGTGCCAGCTCACCGGCGGCTTTCTCTGGAAACACCATATATTTT

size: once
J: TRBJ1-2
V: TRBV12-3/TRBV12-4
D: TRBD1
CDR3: CASSHYRGSYTF
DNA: TGTGCCAGCAGTCACTACAGGGGAAGCTACACCTTC

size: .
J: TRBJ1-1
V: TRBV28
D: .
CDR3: CASSSLNGGGEEAFF
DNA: TGTGCCAGCAGTTCCCTAAACGGGGGGGGCGAGGAAGCTTTCTTT

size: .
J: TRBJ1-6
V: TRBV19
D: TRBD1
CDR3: CASSQGASYNSPLHF
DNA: TGTGCCAGCTCCCAGGGGGCTTCCTATAATTCACCCCTCCACTTT

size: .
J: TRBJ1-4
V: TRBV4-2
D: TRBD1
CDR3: CASSQRLYGTGHEKLFF
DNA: TGTGCCAGCAGCCAACGGCTTTACGGGACAGGGCATGAAAAACTGTTTTTT

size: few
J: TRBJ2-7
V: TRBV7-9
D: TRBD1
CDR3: CASSPGQGYEQYF
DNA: TGTGCCAGCAGCCCGGGACAGGGCTACGAGCAGTACTTC

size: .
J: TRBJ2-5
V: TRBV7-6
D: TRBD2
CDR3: CASSSRPSGYEETQYF
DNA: TGTGCCAGCAGCTCGAGGCCTAGCGGGTACGAAGAGACCCAGTACTTC

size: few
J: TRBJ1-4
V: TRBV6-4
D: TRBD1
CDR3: CASGGQVTTLKLFF
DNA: TGTGCCAGCGGGGGACAGGTCACGACTTTAAAACTGTTTTTT

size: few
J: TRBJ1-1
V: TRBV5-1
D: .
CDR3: CASSLQLNTEAFF
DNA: TGCGCCAGCAGCTTGCAGTTGAACACTGAAGCTTTCTTT

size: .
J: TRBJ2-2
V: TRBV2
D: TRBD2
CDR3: CASSDPVGLARTGELFF
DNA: TGTGCCAGCAGTGACCCCGTAGGACTAGCAAGGACCGGGGAGCTGTTTTTT

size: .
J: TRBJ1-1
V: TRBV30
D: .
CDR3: CAWTRGYRVDTEAFF
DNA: TGTGCCTGGACCCGCGGCTACAGGGTCGACACTGAAGCTTTCTTT

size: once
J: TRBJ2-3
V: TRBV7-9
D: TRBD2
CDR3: CASSLAASGTYTQYF
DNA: TGTGCCAGCAGCTTAGCGGCTAGCGGGACATATACGCAGTATTTT

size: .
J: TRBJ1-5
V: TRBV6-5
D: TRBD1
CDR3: CASSPRDSSNQPQHF
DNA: TGTGCCAGCAGTCCCCGGGACAGCAGCAATCAGCCCCAGCATTTT

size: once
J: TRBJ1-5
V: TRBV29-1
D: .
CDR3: CSVGEVGQPQHF
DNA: TGCAGCGTCGGGGAGGTTGGACAGCCCCAGCATTTT

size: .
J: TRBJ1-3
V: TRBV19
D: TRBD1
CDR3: CASSPLTGASGNTIYF
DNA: TGTGCCAGTAGCCCACTAACAGGGGCATCAGGAAACACCATATATTTT

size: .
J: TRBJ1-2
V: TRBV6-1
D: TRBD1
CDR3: CASSEFGSWDRSRHGYTF
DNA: TGTGCCAGCAGTGAGTTCGGGAGCTGGGACAGAAGTCGCCATGGCTACACCTTC

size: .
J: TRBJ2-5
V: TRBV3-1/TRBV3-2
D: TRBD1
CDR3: CASSPRFGDREWVTQYF
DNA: TGTGCCAGCAGCCCCCGCTTCGGGGACAGGGAATGGGTGACCCAGTACTTC

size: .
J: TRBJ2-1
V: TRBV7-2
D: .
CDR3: CASSPQSRDSEQFF
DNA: TGTGCCAGCAGCCCCCAATCCCGCGACAGTGAGCAGTTCTTC

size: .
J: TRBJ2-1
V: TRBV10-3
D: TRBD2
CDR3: CAISRAGDLRKYSYNEQFF
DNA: TGTGCCATCTCACGGGCGGGGGACCTTCGTAAGTACTCCTACAATGAGCAGTTCTTC

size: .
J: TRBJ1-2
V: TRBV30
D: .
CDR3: CAVQASGYTF
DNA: TGTGCCGTACAGGCGAGTGGCTACACCTTC

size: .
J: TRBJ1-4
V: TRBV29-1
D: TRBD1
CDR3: CSVERGREKLFF
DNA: TGCAGCGTTGAGAGGGGGCGTGAAAAACTGTTTTTT

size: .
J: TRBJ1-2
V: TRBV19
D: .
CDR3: CASTRQLTYGYTF
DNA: TGTGCCAGTACCCGACAGCTGACTTATGGCTACACCTTC

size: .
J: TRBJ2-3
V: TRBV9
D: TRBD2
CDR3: CASSPTRGRGENTQYF
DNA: TGTGCCAGCAGCCCAACTAGAGGGCGGGGGGAGAATACGCAGTATTTT

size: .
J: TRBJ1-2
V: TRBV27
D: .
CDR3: CASSFRGGFYGYTF
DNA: TGTGCCAGCAGTTTCCGCGGGGGATTCTATGGCTACACCTTC